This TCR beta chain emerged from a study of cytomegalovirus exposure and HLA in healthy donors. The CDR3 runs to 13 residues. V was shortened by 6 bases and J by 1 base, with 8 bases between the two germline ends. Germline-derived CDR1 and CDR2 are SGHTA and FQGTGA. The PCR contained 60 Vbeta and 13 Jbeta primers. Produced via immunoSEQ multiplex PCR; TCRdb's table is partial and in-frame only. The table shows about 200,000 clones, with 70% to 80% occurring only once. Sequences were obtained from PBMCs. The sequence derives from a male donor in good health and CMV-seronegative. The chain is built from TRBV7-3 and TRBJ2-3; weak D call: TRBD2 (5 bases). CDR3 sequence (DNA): TGTGCCAGCAGGGACTCCGGCACAGATACGCAGTATTTT. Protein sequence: CASRDSGTDTQYF.